The sequence of this T cell receptor beta chain was determined in a study of siplizumab effects on memory and regulatory T cells. Study conclusions and caveats: Siplizumab significantly decreased alloreactive sequences from unstimulated CD4+ memory cells. Naive T cells seemed more diverse than memory cells; they also seemed major alloresponse contributors. Tregs proliferating in siplizumab cultures lacked confirmation of their suppressive function. Proliferating CD4+ or CD8+ clones, roughly 75-95% of them, lacked an assignable naive or memory phenotype.

TCRdb's copy holds only in-frame clones and misses some; the assay was immunoSEQ multiplex PCR. Of more than 85,000 clones listed, 91% are singletons. Per the germline V gene, CDR1 is MDHEN and CDR2 is SYDVKM. V was shortened by 4 bases and J by 2 bases, with 15 bases between the two germline ends. The CDR3 extends over 17 amino acids. This clone came up once. What it recognizes is unknown. The receptor comes from a human donor in good health. Some clones in this sample may be carry-over from other donors' samples. The sample was CD4+ T cells sorted from blood. The rearrangement uses TRBV28 and TRBJ2-6; D not resolved. CDR3 residues: CASSSPVGKAGANVLTF. CDR3 in DNA: TGTGCCAGCAGTTCCCCGGTTGGCAAAGCTGGGGCCAACGTCCTGACTTTC.